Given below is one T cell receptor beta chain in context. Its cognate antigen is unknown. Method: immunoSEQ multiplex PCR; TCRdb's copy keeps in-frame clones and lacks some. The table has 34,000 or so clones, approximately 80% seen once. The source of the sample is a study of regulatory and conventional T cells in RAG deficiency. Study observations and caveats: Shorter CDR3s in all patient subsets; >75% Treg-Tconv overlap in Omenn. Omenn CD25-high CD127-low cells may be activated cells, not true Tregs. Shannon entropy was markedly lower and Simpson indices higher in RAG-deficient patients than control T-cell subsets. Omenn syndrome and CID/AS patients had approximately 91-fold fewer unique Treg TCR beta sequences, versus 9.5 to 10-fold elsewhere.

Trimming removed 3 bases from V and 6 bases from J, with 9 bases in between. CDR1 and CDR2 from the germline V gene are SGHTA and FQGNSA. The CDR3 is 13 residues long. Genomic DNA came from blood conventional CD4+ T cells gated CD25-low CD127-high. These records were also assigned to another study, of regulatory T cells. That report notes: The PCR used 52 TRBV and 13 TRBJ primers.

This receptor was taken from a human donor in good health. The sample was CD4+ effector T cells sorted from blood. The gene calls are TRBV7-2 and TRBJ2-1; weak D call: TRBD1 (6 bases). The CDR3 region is CASSFIQGNEQFF. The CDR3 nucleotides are TGTGCCAGCAGCTTCATACAGGGCAATGAGCAGTTCTTC.